This T cell receptor (beta chain) appears in the sequencing data of a study of cytomegalovirus exposure and HLA in healthy donors. General study points: CMV serostatus was the only recorded immune exposure for donors.

In this sample, this clone turned up a few times. Its target is unknown. V lost 3 bases and J lost 9; bases outside the gene matches: 8. Germline values: CDR1 MGHRA, CDR2 YSYEKL. The CDR3 runs to 14 residues. Primers: 60 Vbeta forward and 13 Jbeta reverse. Using immunoSEQ multiplex PCR, the repertoire was profiled, and TCRdb retains in-frame clones only, with some absent. The table records some 190,000 clones, 75% to 90% of them present only once. This sequence joins TRBV4-1 and TRBJ2-7; 10 nucleotides agree with TRBD1. Sequenced input: PBMCs. The source is a man aged 25 to 40 in good health and CMV-seronegative. CDR3 nucleotides: TGCGCCAGCAGCCAGGAGACAGGGGGCCCTTGGCAGTACTTC. It yields the protein CASSQETGGPWQYF.